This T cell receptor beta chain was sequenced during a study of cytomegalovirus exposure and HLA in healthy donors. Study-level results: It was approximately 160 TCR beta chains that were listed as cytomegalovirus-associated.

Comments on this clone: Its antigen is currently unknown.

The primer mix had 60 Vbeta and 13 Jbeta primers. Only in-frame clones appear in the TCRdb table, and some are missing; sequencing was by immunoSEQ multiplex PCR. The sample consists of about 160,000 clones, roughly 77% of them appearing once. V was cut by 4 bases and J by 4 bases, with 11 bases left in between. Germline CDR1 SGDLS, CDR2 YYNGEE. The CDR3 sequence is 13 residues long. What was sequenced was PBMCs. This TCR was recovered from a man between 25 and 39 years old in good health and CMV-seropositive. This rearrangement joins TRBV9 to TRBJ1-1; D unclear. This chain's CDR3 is CASSLGGSTEAFF. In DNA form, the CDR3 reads TGTGCCAGCAGCTTGGGAGGGAGCACTGAAGCTTTCTTT.